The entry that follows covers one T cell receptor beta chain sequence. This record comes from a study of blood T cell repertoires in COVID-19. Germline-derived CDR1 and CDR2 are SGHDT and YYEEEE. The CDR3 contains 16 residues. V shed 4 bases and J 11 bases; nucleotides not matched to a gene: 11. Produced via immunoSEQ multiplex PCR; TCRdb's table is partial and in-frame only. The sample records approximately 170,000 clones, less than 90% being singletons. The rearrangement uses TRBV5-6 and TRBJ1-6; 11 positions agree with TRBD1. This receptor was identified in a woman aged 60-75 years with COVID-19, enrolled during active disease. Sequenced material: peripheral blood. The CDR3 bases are TGTGCCAGCAGCAGGGGGACAGGGGGATTTCCAGCACCCCTCCACTTT. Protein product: CASSRGTGGFPAPLHF.